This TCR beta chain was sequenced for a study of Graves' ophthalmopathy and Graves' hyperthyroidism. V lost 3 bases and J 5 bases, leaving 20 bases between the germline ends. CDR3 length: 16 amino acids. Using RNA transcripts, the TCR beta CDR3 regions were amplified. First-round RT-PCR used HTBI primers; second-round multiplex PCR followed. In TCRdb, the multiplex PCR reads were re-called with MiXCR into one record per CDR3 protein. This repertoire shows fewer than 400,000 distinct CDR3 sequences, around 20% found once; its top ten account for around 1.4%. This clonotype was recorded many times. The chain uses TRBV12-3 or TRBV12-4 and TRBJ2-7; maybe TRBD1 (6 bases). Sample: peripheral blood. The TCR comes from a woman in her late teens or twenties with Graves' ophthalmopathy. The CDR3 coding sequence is TGTGCCAGCAGTTTCGAGGCAGGGGCTGGGTCCCACGAGCAGTACTTC. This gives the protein CASSFEAGAGSHEQYF.